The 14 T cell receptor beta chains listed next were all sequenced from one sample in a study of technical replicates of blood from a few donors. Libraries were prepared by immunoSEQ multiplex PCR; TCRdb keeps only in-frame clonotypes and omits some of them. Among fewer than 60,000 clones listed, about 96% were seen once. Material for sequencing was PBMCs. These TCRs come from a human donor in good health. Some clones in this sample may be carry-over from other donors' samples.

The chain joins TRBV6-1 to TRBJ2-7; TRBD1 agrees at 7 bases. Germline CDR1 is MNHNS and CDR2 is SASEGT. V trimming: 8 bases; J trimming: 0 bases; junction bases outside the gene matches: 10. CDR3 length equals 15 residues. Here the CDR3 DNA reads TGTGCCAGCCTCCGGGACAGCCTCTTCTCCTACGAGCAGTACTTC. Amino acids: CASLRDSLFSYEQYF.

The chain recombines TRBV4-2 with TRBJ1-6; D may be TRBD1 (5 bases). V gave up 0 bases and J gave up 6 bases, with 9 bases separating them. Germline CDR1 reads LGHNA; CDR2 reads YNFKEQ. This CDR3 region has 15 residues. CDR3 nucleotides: TGTGCCAGCAGCCAAGAAGAGACAGTTAATTCACCCCTCCACTTT. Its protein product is CASSQEETVNSPLHF.

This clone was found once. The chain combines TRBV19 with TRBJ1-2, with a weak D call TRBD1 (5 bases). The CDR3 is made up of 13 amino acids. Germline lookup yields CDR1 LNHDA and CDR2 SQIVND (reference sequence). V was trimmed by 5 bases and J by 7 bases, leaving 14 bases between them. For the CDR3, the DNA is TGTGCCAGTAGTCATGACAGAAGCACTGGCTACACCTTC. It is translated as CASSHDRSTGYTF. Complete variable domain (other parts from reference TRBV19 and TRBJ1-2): DGGITQSPKYLFRKEGQNVTLSCEQNLNHDAMYWYRQDPGQGLRLIYYSQIVNDFQKGDIAEGYSVSREKKESFPLTVTSAQKNPTAFYLCASSHDRSTGYTFGSGTRLTVV.

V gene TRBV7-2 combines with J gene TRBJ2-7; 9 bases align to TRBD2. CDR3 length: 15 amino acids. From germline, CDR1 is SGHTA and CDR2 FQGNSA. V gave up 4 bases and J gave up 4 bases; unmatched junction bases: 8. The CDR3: CASSSSGTQGYEQYF. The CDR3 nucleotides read TGTGCCAGCAGCTCTAGCGGGACGCAGGGGTACGAGCAGTACTTC. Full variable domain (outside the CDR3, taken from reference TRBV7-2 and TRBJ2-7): GAGVSQSPSNKVTEKGKDVELRCDPISGHTALYWYRQSLGQGLEFLIYFQGNSAPDKSGLPSDRFSAERTGGSVSTLTIQRTQQEDSAVYLCASSSSGTQGYEQYFGPGTRLTVT.

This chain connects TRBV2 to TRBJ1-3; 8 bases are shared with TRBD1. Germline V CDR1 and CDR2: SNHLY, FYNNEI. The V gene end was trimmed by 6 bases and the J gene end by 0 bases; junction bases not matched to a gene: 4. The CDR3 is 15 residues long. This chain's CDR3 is CASRVDRGSGNTIYF. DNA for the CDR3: TGTGCCAGCAGGGTCGACAGGGGCTCTGGAAACACCATATATTTT. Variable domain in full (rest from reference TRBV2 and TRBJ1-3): EPEVTQTPSHQVTQMGQEVILRCVPISNHLYFYWYRQILGQKVEFLVSFYNNEISEKSEIFDDQFSVERPDGSNFTLKIRSTKLEDSAMYFCASRVDRGSGNTIYFGEGSWLTVV.

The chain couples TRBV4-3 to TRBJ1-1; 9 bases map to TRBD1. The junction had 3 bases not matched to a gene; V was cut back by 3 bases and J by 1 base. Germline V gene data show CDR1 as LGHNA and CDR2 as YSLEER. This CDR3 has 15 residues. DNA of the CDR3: TGCGCCAGCAGCCACCTGGGACAGGGGAACACTGAAGCTTTCTTT. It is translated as CASSHLGQGNTEAFF.

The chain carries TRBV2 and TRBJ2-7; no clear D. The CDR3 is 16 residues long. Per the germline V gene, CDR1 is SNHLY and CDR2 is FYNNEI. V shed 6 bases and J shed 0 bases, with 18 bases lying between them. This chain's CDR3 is CASRDPSTASSYEQYF. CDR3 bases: TGTGCCAGCAGGGATCCATCGACGGCTAGCTCCTACGAGCAGTACTTC. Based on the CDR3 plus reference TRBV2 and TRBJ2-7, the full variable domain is EPEVTQTPSHQVTQMGQEVILRCVPISNHLYFYWYRQILGQKVEFLVSFYNNEISEKSEIFDDQFSVERPDGSNFTLKIRSTKLEDSAMYFCASRDPSTASSYEQYFGPGTRLTVT.

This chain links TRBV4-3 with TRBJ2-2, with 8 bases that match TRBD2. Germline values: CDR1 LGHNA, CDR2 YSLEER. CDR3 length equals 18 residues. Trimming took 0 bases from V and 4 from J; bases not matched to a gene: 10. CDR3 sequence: CASSQEPLGLAFTGELFF. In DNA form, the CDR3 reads TGCGCCAGCAGCCAAGAGCCCCTTGGACTAGCCTTCACCGGGGAGCTGTTTTTT.

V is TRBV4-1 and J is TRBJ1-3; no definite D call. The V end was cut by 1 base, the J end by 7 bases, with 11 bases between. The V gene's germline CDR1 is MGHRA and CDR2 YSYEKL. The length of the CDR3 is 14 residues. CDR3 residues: CASSQGGFGNTIYF. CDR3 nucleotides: TGCGCCAGCAGCCAAGGAGGATTTGGCAACACCATATATTTT.

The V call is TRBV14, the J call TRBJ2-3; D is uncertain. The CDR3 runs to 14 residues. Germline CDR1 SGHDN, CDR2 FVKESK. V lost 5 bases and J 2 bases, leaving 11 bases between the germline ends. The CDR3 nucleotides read TGTGCCAGCAGCGGGCGACAATACACAGATACGCAGTATTTT. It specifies CASSGRQYTDTQYF.

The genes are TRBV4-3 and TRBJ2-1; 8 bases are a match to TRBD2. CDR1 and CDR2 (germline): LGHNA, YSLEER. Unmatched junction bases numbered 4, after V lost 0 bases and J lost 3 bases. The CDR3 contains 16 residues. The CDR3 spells CASSQDGGRFYNEQFF. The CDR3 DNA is TGCGCCAGCAGCCAAGATGGCGGGAGGTTCTACAATGAGCAGTTCTTC.

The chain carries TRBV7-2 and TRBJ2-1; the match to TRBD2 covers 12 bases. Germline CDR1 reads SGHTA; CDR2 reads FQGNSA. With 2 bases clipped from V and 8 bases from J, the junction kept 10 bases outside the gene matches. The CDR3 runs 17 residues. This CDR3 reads CASSLFGLTSGSYEQFF. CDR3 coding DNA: TGTGCCAGCAGCTTATTCGGGCTGACTAGCGGGAGTTATGAGCAGTTCTTC.

CDR3 in amino acids: CASSVVRGTAFF. As DNA, the CDR3 is TGTGCCAGCAGCGTAGTTCGGGGAACAGCTTTCTTT. This chain links TRBV9 with TRBJ1-1; D not certain. Per germline, CDR1 SGDLS and CDR2 YYNGEE. The V and J ends lost 0 bases and 10 bases respectively, with 10 bases between them. The length of the CDR3 is 12 residues.

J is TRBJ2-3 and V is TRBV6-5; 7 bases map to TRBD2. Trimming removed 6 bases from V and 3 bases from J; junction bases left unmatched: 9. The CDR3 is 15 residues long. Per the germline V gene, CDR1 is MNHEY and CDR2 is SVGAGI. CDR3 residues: CASSGGRRGTDTQYF. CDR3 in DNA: TGTGCCAGCAGCGGCGGAAGGCGGGGGACAGATACGCAGTATTTT.